This TCR beta chain appears in the sequencing data of a study of PD-L1 blockade in urothelial cancer. Overall study results and limits: Lower than median blood TCR clonality before treatment predicted better survival.

A remark on this clone: Its antigen remains unknown.

Time point noted: peripheral blood 6 weeks after treatment start. The protocol was immunoSEQ multiplex PCR, while the TCRdb copy is restricted to in-frame clones and leaves out a portion. This table has some 120,000 clones, roughly 91% appearing once. Sequences were derived from PBMCs, sampled around atezolizumab (anti-PD-L1) treatment. The receptor comes from a man aged 60-69 years with urothelial cancer.

CDR3 residues: CAWRHTGEQYF. CDR3 coding DNA: TGTGCCTGGAGGCACACCGGGGAGCAGTACTTC. V is TRBV30 and J is TRBJ2-7; D unclear. V lost 3 bases, J lost 7 bases, and 10 bases lay in between. CDR1 is GTSNPN, CDR2 SVGIG, per germline (reference sequence). This CDR3 region has 11 residues. The entire variable domain, with the rest obtained from reference TRBV30 and TRBJ2-7, is as follows: SQTIHQWPATLVQPVGSPLSLECTVEGTSNPNLYWYRQAAGRGLQLLFYSVGIGQISSEVPQNLSASRPQDRQFILSSKKLLLSDSGFYLCAWRHTGEQYFGPGTRLTVT.